One and the same sample provided the 15 T cell receptor beta chains below, sequenced in a study of CD8+CD57+ T cells in acquired aplastic anemia. Profiling of TCR beta VDJ combinations and CDR3 sequences used genomic DNA as template. Via MiXCR, TCRdb re-called the reads, giving one row per CDR3 protein. The table has about 110,000 distinct CDR3 sequences, roughly 50% seen once. The sequenced sample was sorted CD4+, CD8+, or CD8+CD57+ T cells (not recorded which) from PBMCs. Every receptor here comes from a human donor in good health, serving as a control.

The chain carries TRBV19 and TRBJ1-4; a weak D match, TRBD1 (5 bases). From germline, CDR1 is LNHDA and CDR2 SQIVND (reference sequence). This CDR3 spans 14 amino acids. V lost 7 bases to trimming and J lost 5 bases, with 14 bases between them. The CDR3 loop reads CASKMGRRNEKLFF. CDR3 in DNA: TGTGCCAGTAAGATGGGACGGAGAAATGAAAAACTGTTTTTT.

This chain joins TRBV24-1 and TRBJ1-5; the D is unclear. Trimming pared 3 bases from V and 4 bases from J, leaving 12 bases between. The CDR3 extends over 15 amino acids. Germline-derived CDR1 and CDR2 are KGHDR and SFDVKD. CDR3 coding DNA: TGTGCCACCAGTGATGCCGGCGACATTAATCAGCCCCAGCATTTT. Its protein product is CATSDAGDINQPQHF.

The sample holds many counts of this clonotype. This chain connects TRBV5-4 to TRBJ2-1; D perhaps matches TRBD2 (5 bases). CDR3 length equals 13 residues. V was pared by 3 bases and J by 5 bases, with 9 bases between. Germline CDR1 and CDR2: SGHNT and YYREEE (reference sequence). In nucleotides, the CDR3 is TGTGCCAGCAGCTCCGGGATCAACAATGAGCAGTTCTTC. Its translation: CASSSGINNEQFF.

V and J are TRBV6-1 and TRBJ1-6; unclear D gene. V gave up 2 bases and J gave up 10 bases, with 12 bases separating them. The CDR3 runs 14 residues. Germline loops: CDR1 MNHNS, CDR2 SASEGT. The CDR3 sequence is CASSEFPVMSPLHF. CDR3 nucleotides: TGTGCCAGCAGTGAATTCCCCGTGATGTCACCCCTCCACTTT.

V and J are TRBV11-2 and TRBJ2-7; 11 bases are a match to TRBD2. The CDR3 is made up of 16 amino acids. Looked up from germline, CDR1 is SGHAT and CDR2 is FQNNGV. The V and J ends lost 4 bases and 3 bases, in that order; junction bases with no gene match: 8. CDR3 DNA sequence: TGTGCCAGCAGCTGGGGGCTAGCGGGGGGAGACTACGAGCAGTACTTC. Amino acids: CASSWGLAGGDYEQYF. The whole variable domain, filled in from reference TRBV11-2 and TRBJ2-7, reads EAGVAQSPRYKIIEKRQSVAFWCNPISGHATLYWYQQILGQGPKLLIQFQNNGVVDDSQLPKDRFSAERLKGVDSTLKIQPAKLEDSAVYLCASSWGLAGGDYEQYFGPGTRLTVT.

This clonotype has a handful of counts. J is TRBJ2-3 and V is TRBV10-2; 9 positions agree with TRBD2. Germline V gene sequence: CDR1 WSHSY, CDR2 SAAADI. The CDR3 has 14 residues. The V and J ends lost 5 bases and 6 bases, in that order; junction bases with no gene match: 6. The CDR3 region has the DNA TGCGCCAGCAGTTTTAGCGGGGGATCTGATACGCAGTATTTT. Translation: CASSFSGGSDTQYF.

The rearrangement uses TRBV25-1 and TRBJ2-7; possibly TRBD1 or TRBD2 for D (6 bases each). V lost 4 bases and J 7 bases, leaving 11 bases between the germline ends. The CDR3 is 12 amino acids. Looked up from germline, CDR1 is MGHDK and CDR2 is SYGVNS. CDR3 DNA: TGTGCCAGCAGTGGGGGGGCCTCTGAGCAGTACTTC. Protein: CASSGGASEQYF.

There are many counts of this clonotype. This chain links TRBV9 with TRBJ2-7; 7 bases align to TRBD1. After removal of 4 bases from V and 0 bases from J, the junction contained 4 bases not matched to a gene. CDR3 length: 14 residues. Germline CDR1 and CDR2: SGDLS and YYNGEE. CDR3 sequence (DNA): TGTGCCAGCAGCCCAAGGACAGGCTCCTACGAGCAGTACTTC. As protein: CASSPRTGSYEQYF.

This clonotype was seen at least ten times. The chain uses TRBV6-1 and TRBJ1-3, with no clear D. CDR1 and CDR2 (germline): MNHNS, SASEGT. CDR3 size: 14 residues. Trimming left V 4 bases short and J 4 bases short, with 11 bases between. CDR3 in amino acids: CASSGNSYGNTIYF. The CDR3, as DNA: TGTGCCAGCAGTGGAAACAGCTACGGAAACACCATATATTTT.

This clonotype was seen many times. The chain carries TRBV7-3 and TRBJ2-2, with D uncertain. The length of the CDR3 is 13 residues. The V gene's germline CDR1 is SGHTA and CDR2 FQGTGA. Between the trimmed V and J ends, which lost 5 bases and 0 bases, there was a span of 4 bases. CDR3 coding DNA: TGTGCCAGCAGCCCGGCGAACACCGGGGAGCTGTTTTTT. It yields the protein CASSPANTGELFF.

This clonotype was recorded many times. J is TRBJ2-1 and V is TRBV9; a weak D match, TRBD1 (5 bases). Trimming cost V 0 bases and J 5 bases, with 9 bases left between them. Germline CDR1 SGDLS, CDR2 YYNGEE. The CDR3 is 14 amino acids. CDR3 in amino acids: CASSVEGNDNEQFF. The DNA of the CDR3 is TGTGCCAGCAGCGTAGAGGGGAACGACAATGAGCAGTTCTTC.

CDR3 loop: CEGDRGTEAFF. The CDR3 DNA follows: TGTGAGGGGGACAGGGGGACTGAAGCTTTCTTT. V and J are TRBV6-1 and TRBJ1-1, with 11 bases identical to TRBD1. This CDR3 region has 11 residues. Germline-derived CDR1 and CDR2 are MNHNS and SASEGT.

The chain couples TRBV4-2 to TRBJ2-3; weak D call: TRBD1 (5 bases). Trimming stripped 4 bases from V and 3 bases from J, with 17 bases between. The germline V gene encodes CDR1 LGHNA and CDR2 YNFKEQ. The CDR3 consists of 16 residues. CDR3 DNA: TGTGCCAGCAGCCTTTACCAGGGTACCACAACAGATACGCAGTATTTT. Its protein product is CASSLYQGTTTDTQYF.

In the case of this clonotype: This could be a read error, since a much larger clone is one nucleotide away. The chain is built from TRBV4-3 and TRBJ2-1; TRBD2 aligns across 9 bases. The ends lost 6 bases at V and 8 bases at J; junction bases unmatched: 5. Per the germline V gene, CDR1 is LGHNA and CDR2 is YSLEER. The CDR3 totals 13 residues. CDR3 sequence: CASRPRGGDEQFF. The CDR3 region has the DNA TGCGCCAGCAGACCGCGGGGGGGCGATGAGCAGTTCTTC.

The CDR3 nucleotides are TGTGCCACCAGCTACCCCAACGGACCGGAGCAGACCCAGCATTTT. This codes for CATSYPNGPEQTQHF. The V gene is TRBV24-1, the J gene TRBJ1-5; D is uncertain. This CDR3 is 15 amino acids long. V lost 7 bases to trimming and J lost 11 bases, with 23 bases between them. In germline, CDR1 is KGHDR, CDR2 SFDVKD.